This T cell receptor beta chain was identified in a study of OX40 agonist ivuxolimab in advanced cancers. Overall study: As their treatment, patients were administered ivuxolimab, an agonistic anti-OX40 (CD134) antibody. The patients received ivuxolimab by intravenous route every 2 weeks at 0.01 to 10 mg/kg. Three patients got partial responses; one had hepatocellular carcinoma and two had cutaneous melanoma. Findings and caveats of the study: Antigen targets of the expanded peripheral T cells went undetermined.

The protocol was immunoSEQ multiplex PCR, while the TCRdb copy is restricted to in-frame clones and leaves out a portion. This table has roughly 40,000 clones, 75% to 90% appearing once. CDR3 size: 12 residues. The germline V gene has CDR1 LNHDA and CDR2 SQIVND (reference sequence). The V end lost 2 bases, the J end lost 4 bases, and 5 bases lay between the germline ends. A word on this clone: Antigen unknown. Other DNA sequences in the same sample also yield this CDR3.

The source is an adult with an advanced solid tumor such as melanoma, head and neck, liver or kidney cancer. The chain employs TRBV19 and TRBJ1-2; D is undetermined. The sample was CD4+ or CD8+ T cells sorted from blood, taken in a trial of the OX40 agonist ivuxolimab. CDR3 loop: CASSISVYGYTF. The DNA of the CDR3 is TGTGCCAGTAGTATATCAGTCTATGGCTACACCTTC. Combining the CDR3 with reference TRBV19 and TRBJ1-2 gives the whole variable domain DGGITQSPKYLFRKEGQNVTLSCEQNLNHDAMYWYRQDPGQGLRLIYYSQIVNDFQKGDIAEGYSVSREKKESFPLTVTSAQKNPTAFYLCASSISVYGYTFGSGTRLTVV.